The clone carrying this T cell receptor beta chain was detected ten times or more. Molecular-barcoded quantitative 5'-RACE produced these TCR beta libraries. TCRdb used MiXCR to reprocess the 5' RACE reads, holding one entry per CDR3 protein. This sample has about 240,000 distinct CDR3 sequences, with about 9.1% found just once. Per the germline V gene, CDR1 is MNHEY and CDR2 is SVGAGI. With 4 bases clipped from V and 7 bases from J, the junction kept 5 bases outside the gene matches. CDR3 length: 13 residues. The source of the sample is a study of CD8 T cells in ankylosing spondylitis. Specimen: blood, either unsorted or a sorted T cell fraction (not recorded which). The V gene is TRBV6-5, the J gene TRBJ1-2; 8 nucleotides align to TRBD1. The sequence derives from a male donor with ankylosing spondylitis or in good health (not recorded which). CDR3 in amino acids: CASSFQGALGYTF. Written as DNA, the CDR3 is TGTGCCAGCAGTTTCCAGGGGGCTCTTGGCTACACCTTC.